One and the same sample provided the 5 T cell receptor beta chains below, sequenced in a study of somatic mutations in cytotoxic T cells in rheumatoid arthritis. Profiling relied on immunoSEQ multiplex PCR, and the TCRdb table lists in-frame clones only, not all of them. Of roughly 23,000 clones in the sample, about four fifths were seen once. Input material: CD8+ T cells sorted from blood. The source of these receptors is an adult with rheumatoid arthritis.

The CDR3: CASSLLVGSRGGYTF. The CDR3 DNA reads TGTGCCAGCAGTTTACTGGTCGGCTCCCGCGGGGGCTACACCTTC. The rearrangement links TRBV27 to TRBJ1-2, with D unclear. The CDR3 consists of 15 residues. The V gene's germline CDR1 is MNHEY and CDR2 SMNVEV (reference sequence). The V and J ends lost 2 bases and 8 bases respectively, with 18 bases between them.

J is TRBJ2-2 and V is TRBV29-1, with D perhaps assigned TRBD1 or TRBD2 (6 bases each). Germline V gene lookup returns CDR1 SQVTM and CDR2 ANQGSEA. V lost 0 bases and J lost 0, with 11 bases in between. The CDR3 is 16 amino acids. The chain's CDR3 is CSVEDRGLTNTGELFF. The DNA for the CDR3 is TGCAGCGTTGAAGACCGGGGGCTTACGAACACCGGGGAGCTGTTTTTT.

This rearrangement joins TRBV15 to TRBJ2-1, with D possibly TRBD1 on 5 matching bases. Germline V gene data show CDR1 as LNHNV and CDR2 as YYDKDF (reference sequence). The CDR3 is made up of 17 amino acids. Trimming shortened V by 0 bases and J by 0 bases, and 12 bases separated the two germline ends. In DNA form, the CDR3 reads TGTGCCACCAGCAGAGAACTCAGGGCCAGCTCCTACAATGAGCAGTTCTTC. Its protein is CATSRELRASSYNEQFF.

The chain couples TRBV4-2 to TRBJ1-5; tentative D call: TRBD1 (5 bases). The CDR3 is made up of 13 amino acids. V was clipped by 1 base and J by 7 bases, with 8 bases between them. Germline V gene data show CDR1 as LGHNA and CDR2 as YNFKEQ. In DNA, the CDR3 is TGTGCCAGCAGCCAAGGTTGGGGGCAGCCCCAGCATTTT. Encoded protein: CASSQGWGQPQHF.

This chain's CDR3 is CASSAGAGSEDEQFF. Written as DNA, the CDR3 is TGTGCCAGCAGTGCGGGAGCGGGATCGGAGGATGAGCAGTTCTTC. The rearrangement links TRBV2 to TRBJ2-1; 7 bases map to TRBD2. The V gene end was trimmed by 4 bases and the J gene end by 8 bases; junction bases not matched to a gene: 11. The CDR3 extends over 15 amino acids. The germline V gene has CDR1 SNHLY and CDR2 FYNNEI.